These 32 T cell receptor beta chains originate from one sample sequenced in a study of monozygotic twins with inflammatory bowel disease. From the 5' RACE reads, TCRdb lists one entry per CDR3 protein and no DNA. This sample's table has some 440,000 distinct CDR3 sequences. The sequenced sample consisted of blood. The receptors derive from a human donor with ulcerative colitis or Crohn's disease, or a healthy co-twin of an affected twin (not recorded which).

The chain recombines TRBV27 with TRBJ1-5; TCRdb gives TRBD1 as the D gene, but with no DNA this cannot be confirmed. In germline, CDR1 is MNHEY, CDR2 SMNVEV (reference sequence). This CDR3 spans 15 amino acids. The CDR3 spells CASSLSGQVNQPQHF.

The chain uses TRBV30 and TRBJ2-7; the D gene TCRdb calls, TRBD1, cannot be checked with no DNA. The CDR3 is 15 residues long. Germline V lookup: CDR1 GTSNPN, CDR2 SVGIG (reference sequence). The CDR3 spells CAWSEGSGSYYEQYF.

CDR3 region: CASSLGQMGWEQYF. The chain has TRBV12-3 or TRBV12-4 and TRBJ2-7; the TCRdb call, TRBD1, lacks DNA for checking. The CDR3 is 14 residues long.

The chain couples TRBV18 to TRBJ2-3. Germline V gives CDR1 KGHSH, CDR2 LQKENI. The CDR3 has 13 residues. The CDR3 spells CASSPPGTDTQYF.

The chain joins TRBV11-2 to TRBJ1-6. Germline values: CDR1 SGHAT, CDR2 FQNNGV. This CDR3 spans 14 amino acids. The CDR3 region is CASSFAGIYSPLHF.

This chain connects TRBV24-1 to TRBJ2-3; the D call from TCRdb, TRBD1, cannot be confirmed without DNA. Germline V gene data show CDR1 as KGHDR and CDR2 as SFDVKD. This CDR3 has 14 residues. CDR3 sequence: CATSDPGGTDTQYF.

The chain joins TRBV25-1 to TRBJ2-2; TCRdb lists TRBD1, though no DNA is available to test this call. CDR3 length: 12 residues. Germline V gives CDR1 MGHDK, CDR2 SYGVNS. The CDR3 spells CASSHRGHRLIF.

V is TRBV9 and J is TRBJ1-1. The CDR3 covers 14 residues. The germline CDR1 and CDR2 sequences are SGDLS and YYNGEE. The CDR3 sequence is CASSVAWVNTEAFF.

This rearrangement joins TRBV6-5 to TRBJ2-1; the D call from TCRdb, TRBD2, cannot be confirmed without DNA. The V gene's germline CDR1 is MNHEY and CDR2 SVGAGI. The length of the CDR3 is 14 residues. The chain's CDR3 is CASSYSPGRHEQFF.

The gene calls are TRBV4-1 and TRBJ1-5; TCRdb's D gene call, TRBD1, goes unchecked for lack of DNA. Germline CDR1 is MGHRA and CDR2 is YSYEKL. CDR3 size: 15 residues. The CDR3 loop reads CASSQETATGMPQHF.

The chain's CDR3 is CASSLAGPAGAFF. This chain joins TRBV5-1 and TRBJ1-1. CDR1 SGHRS and CDR2 YFSETQ come from the germline V gene. This CDR3 has 13 residues.

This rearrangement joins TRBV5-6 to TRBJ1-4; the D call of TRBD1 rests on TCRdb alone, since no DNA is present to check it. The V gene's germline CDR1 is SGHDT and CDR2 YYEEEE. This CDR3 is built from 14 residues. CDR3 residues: CASSLGRENEKLFF.

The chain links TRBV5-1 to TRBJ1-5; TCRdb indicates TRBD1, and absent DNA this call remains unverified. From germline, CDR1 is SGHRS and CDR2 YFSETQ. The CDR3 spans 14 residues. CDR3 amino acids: CASSIGQGGRPQHF.

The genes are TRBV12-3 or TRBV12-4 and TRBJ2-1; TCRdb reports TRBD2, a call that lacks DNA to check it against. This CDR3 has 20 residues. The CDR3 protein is CASSPGVGGLAGEYENEHFF.

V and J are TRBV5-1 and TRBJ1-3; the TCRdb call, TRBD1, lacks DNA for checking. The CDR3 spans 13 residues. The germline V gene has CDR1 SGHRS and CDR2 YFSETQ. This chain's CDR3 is CASSSRDGNTIYF.

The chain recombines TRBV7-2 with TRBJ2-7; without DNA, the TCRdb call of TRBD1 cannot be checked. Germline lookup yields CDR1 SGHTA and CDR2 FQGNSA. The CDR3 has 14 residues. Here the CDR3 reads CASSLKTGQYEQYF.

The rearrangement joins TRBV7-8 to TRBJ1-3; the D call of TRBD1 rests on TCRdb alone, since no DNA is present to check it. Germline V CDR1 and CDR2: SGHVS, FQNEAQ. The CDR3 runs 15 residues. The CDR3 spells CASAPGQSSGNTIYF.

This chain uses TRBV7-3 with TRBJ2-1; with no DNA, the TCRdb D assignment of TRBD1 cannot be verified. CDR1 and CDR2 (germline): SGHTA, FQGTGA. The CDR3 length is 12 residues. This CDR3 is CASSLSGTMQFF.

CDR3 loop: CATSRDKGQSDNEQFF. The chain couples TRBV15 to TRBJ2-1; the TCRdb D gene call, TRBD1, has no DNA to confirm it. This CDR3 is 16 amino acids long. Germline V CDR1 and CDR2: LNHNV, YYDKDF (reference sequence).

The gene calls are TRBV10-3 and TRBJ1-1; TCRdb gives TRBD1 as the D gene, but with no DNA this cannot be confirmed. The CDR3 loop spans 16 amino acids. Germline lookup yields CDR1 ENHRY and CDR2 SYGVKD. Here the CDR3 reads CAISLRTGLGNTEAFF.

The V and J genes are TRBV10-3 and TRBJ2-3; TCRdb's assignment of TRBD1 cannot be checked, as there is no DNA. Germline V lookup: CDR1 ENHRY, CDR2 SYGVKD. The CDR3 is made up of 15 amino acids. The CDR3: CAIRGGSYHTDTQYF.

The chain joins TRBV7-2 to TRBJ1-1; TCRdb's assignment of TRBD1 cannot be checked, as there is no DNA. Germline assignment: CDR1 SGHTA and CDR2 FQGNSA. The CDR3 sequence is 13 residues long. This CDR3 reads CASSLARAGEAFF.

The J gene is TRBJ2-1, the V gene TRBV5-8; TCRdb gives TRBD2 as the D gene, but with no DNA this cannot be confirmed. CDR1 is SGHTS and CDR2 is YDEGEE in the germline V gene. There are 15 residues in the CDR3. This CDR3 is CASSFGLVSYNEQFF.

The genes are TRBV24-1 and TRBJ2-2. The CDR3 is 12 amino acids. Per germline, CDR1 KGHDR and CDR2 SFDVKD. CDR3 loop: CATSRNTGELFF.

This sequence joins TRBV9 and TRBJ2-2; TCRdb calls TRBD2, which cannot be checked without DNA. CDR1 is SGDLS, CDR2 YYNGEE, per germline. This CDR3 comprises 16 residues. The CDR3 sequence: CASSVLAGGNTGELFF.

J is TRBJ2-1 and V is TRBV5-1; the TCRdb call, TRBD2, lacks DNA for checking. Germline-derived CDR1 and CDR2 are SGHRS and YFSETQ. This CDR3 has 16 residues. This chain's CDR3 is CASSSWGAGGNNEQFF.

The CDR3 reads CASSGERGLNTEAFF. The chain is built from TRBV5-1 and TRBJ1-1. Germline lookup yields CDR1 SGHRS and CDR2 YFSETQ. This CDR3 is 15 amino acids long.

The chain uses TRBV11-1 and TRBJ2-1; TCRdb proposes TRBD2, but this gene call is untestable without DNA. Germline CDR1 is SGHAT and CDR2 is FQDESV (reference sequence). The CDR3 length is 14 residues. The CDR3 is CASSRLAGGNEQFF.

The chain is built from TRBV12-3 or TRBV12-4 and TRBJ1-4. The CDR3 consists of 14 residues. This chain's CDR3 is CASTQGPLNEKLFF.

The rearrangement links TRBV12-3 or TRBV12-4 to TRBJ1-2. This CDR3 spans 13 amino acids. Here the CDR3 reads CASTQRERYGYTF.

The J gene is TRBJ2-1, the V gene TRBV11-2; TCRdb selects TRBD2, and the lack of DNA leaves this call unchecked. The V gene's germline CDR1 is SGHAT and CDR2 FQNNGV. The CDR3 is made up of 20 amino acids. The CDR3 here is CASSLSSSYGVTSGNNEQFF.

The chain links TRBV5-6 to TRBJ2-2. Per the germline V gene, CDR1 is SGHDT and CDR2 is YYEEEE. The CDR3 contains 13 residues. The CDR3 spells CASTPANTGELFF.